This TCR beta chain came from a study of blood T cell repertoires in COVID-19. Turning to the study itself: T cells, B-cell-depleted T cells, or PBMCs supplied cDNA or gDNA.

Per the original methods: Researchers report that nucleated cell counts were estimated from reference gene primer amplification. Assay used: immunoSEQ multiplex PCR; TCRdb lists only in-frame clones, some missing. The D gene and trimming were derived from the DNA, and the V and J assignments and clone size from that table. The repertoire includes 100,000 to 130,000 clones, about four fifths of them detected once, and roughly 4% sits in the top ten. The sample taken for sequencing was peripheral blood. The source is a man aged 70 or older with acute or convalescent COVID-19.

In DNA form, the CDR3 reads TGTGCCAGCAGTATGAGGAACCAAGAGACCCAGTACTTC. Translating it yields CASSMRNQETQYF. V gene TRBV6-6 combines with J gene TRBJ2-5; no clear D. CDR1 is MNHNY, CDR2 SVGAGI, per germline (reference sequence). The CDR3 contains 13 residues. V was pared by 5 bases and J by 0 bases, with 7 bases between.